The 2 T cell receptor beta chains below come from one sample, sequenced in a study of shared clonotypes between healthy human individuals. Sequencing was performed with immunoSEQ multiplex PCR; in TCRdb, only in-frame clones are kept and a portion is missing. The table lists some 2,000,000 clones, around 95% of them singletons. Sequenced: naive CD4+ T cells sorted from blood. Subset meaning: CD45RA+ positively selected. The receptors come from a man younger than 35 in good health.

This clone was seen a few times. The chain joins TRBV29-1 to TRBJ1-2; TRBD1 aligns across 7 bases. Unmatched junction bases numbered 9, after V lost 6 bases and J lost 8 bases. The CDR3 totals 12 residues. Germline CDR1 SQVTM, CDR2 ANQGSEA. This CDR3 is CSVVTGAAGYTF. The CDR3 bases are TGCAGCGTGGTCACAGGGGCGGCGGGCTACACCTTC.

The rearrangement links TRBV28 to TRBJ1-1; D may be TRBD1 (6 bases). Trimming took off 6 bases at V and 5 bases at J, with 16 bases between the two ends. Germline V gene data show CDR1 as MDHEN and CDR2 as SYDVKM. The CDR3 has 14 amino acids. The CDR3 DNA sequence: TGTGCCAGCAGGACGGGGGGGGCAAGAACTGAAGCTTTCTTT. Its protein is CASRTGGARTEAFF. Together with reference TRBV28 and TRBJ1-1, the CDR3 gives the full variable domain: DVKVTQSSRYLVKRTGEKVFLECVQDMDHENMFWYRQDPGLGLRLIYFSYDVKMKEKGDIPEGYSVSREKKERFSLILESASTNQTSMYLCASRTGGARTEAFFGQGTRLTVV.